The 24 T cell receptor beta chains in this list originate from one sample, sequenced in a study of blood T cell repertoires in COVID-19. Clones were sequenced by immunoSEQ multiplex PCR, and TCRdb holds only the in-frame ones, with some missing. The profile shows fewer than 150,000 clones, over 70% of them singletons. Source material: peripheral blood. Receptors were obtained from a woman in her 70s with acute or convalescent COVID-19.

This clone has more than one count but fewer than ten. The chain has TRBV19 and TRBJ1-6, with 7 bases that match TRBD1. This CDR3 spans 14 amino acids. Germline V lookup: CDR1 LNHDA, CDR2 SQIVND (reference sequence). V was pared by 7 bases and J by 4 bases, with 4 bases of the junction left unmatched. The CDR3 nucleotides are TGTGCCAGTAAGAGGGGGCAATATAATTCACCCCTCCACTTT. This gives the protein CASKRGQYNSPLHF. Variable domain in full (rest from reference TRBV19 and TRBJ1-6): DGGITQSPKYLFRKEGQNVTLSCEQNLNHDAMYWYRQDPGQGLRLIYYSQIVNDFQKGDIAEGYSVSREKKESFPLTVTSAQKNPTAFYLCASKRGQYNSPLHFGNGTRLTVT.

The count of this clone is one. The genes are TRBV29-1 and TRBJ2-5, with a possible D match to TRBD1 (6 bases). V lost 5 bases and J lost 2, with 9 bases in between. The germline V gene has CDR1 SQVTM and CDR2 ANQGSEA. This CDR3 has 12 amino acids. The CDR3 sequence: CSVTTGQETQYF. In DNA form, the CDR3 reads TGCAGCGTTACGACAGGACAAGAGACCCAGTACTTC.

This chain links TRBV24-1 with TRBJ2-2; no clear D gene. The V gene's germline CDR1 is KGHDR and CDR2 SFDVKD. This CDR3 spans 15 amino acids. Trimming pared 3 bases from V and 1 base from J, leaving 8 bases between. This CDR3 is CATSDPRLNTGELFF. CDR3 bases: TGTGCCACCAGTGATCCCCGACTGAACACCGGGGAGCTGTTTTTT.

The table lists this clone with a few counts. The chain is built from TRBV6-5 and TRBJ1-2; 7 bases align to TRBD1. Germline V lookup: CDR1 MNHEY, CDR2 SVGAGI. V lost 7 bases, J lost 4 bases, and 12 bases stayed unmatched. The CDR3 is 15 residues long. CDR3 bases: TGTGCCAGCACCACGCCGAGGGGGCCCGGCTATGGCTACACCTTC. It is translated as CASTTPRGPGYGYTF.

The chain employs TRBV3-1 (or the pseudogene TRBV3-2) and TRBJ2-7; D gene unclear. Germline V gives CDR1 LGHDT, CDR2 YNNKEL (reference sequence). Trimming cost V 4 bases and J 6 bases, with 13 bases left between them. The CDR3 runs 13 residues. This CDR3 is CASSRISSGEQYF. As DNA, the CDR3 is TGTGCCAGCAGCCGCATCTCATCGGGCGAGCAGTACTTC.

CDR3 loop: CASSFSGGTYEQYF. Here the CDR3 DNA reads TGCGCCAGCAGCTTCTCCGGGGGGACCTACGAGCAGTACTTC. The gene calls are TRBV5-1 and TRBJ2-7; TRBD2 agrees at 7 bases. CDR3 length: 14 residues. Losses at the gene ends were 2 bases for V and 2 bases for J; bases not matched to a gene: 4. Germline loops: CDR1 SGHRS, CDR2 YFSETQ.

The V call is TRBV7-5, the J call TRBJ1-4. TRBV7-5 has pseudogene status. The CDR3 consists of 14 residues. The CDR3 coding sequence is TGTGTCAGAAGCTTAGTCGTGGAGAATGAAAAACTGTTTTTT. Translation: CVRSLVVENEKLFF.

CDR3 DNA: TGCGCCAGCAGCCGATTCGGGACAGGGCATCAGCCCCAGCATTTT. Translating it yields CASSRFGTGHQPQHF. J is TRBJ1-5 and V is TRBV4-1, with 9 bases lining up with TRBD1. J gave up 5 bases and V 4 bases, and 6 bases lay outside the gene matches. Per germline, CDR1 MGHRA and CDR2 YSYEKL. The CDR3 runs to 15 residues.

The rearrangement uses TRBV6-5 and TRBJ1-5; TRBD1 is a possible D gene (6 bases). The V end lost 5 bases, the J end lost 7 bases, and 15 bases lay between the germline ends. Germline V gene data show CDR1 as MNHEY and CDR2 as SVGAGI. CDR3 length: 14 amino acids. CDR3 nucleotide sequence: TGTGCCAGCAGTAAGGGGGGGACGGGGCAGCCCCAGCATTTT. It yields the protein CASSKGGTGQPQHF.

The CDR3 sequence is CASSRGRNGELFF. As DNA, the CDR3 is TGTGCCAGTAGTCGGGGTCGGAACGGGGAGCTGTTTTTT. The V and J genes are TRBV19 and TRBJ2-2; D is perhaps TRBD2 (5 bases). This CDR3 comprises 13 residues. Germline V gene data show CDR1 as LNHDA and CDR2 as SQIVND (reference sequence). The V gene lost 5 bases and the J gene lost 7 bases, with 11 bases spanning the gap.

The chain couples TRBV5-5 to TRBJ1-1; D is unresolved. The CDR3 is 12 amino acids. Germline loops: CDR1 SGHKS, CDR2 YYEKEE (reference sequence). The V end was cut by 3 bases, the J end by 3 bases, with 6 bases between. The CDR3: CASSSFDTEAFF. The CDR3 region has the DNA TGTGCCAGCAGCTCGTTCGACACTGAAGCTTTCTTT.

This clone was counted between two and nine times. This chain links TRBV3-1 (or the pseudogene TRBV3-2) with TRBJ1-3; TRBD1 matches 8 bases. The CDR3 length is 14 residues. With V trimmed by 6 bases and J by 4 bases, 5 bases remained unmatched. Germline loops: CDR1 LGHDT, CDR2 YNNKEL (reference sequence). CDR3 sequence reads: CASSLGQGGNTIYF. Written as DNA, the CDR3 is TGTGCCAGCAGTCTCGGACAGGGAGGAAACACCATATATTTT.

The chain couples TRBV3-1 (or the pseudogene TRBV3-2) to TRBJ1-1; TRBD1 matches at 9 bases. From germline, CDR1 is LGHDT and CDR2 YNNKEL (reference sequence). The CDR3 loop spans 16 amino acids. After removal of 1 base from V and 4 bases from J, the junction contained 7 bases not matched to a gene. CDR3 in amino acids: CASSQGGGQGFTEAFF. CDR3 coding DNA: TGTGCCAGCAGCCAAGGGGGAGGACAGGGGTTCACTGAAGCTTTCTTT.

This chain links TRBV7-2 with TRBJ1-5; 7 nucleotides match TRBD1. Germline CDR1 and CDR2: SGHTA and FQGNSA. The CDR3 covers 14 residues. Trimming took 3 bases from V and 6 from J; bases not matched to a gene: 5. The CDR3 DNA reads as TGTGCCAGCAGCTTTTGGGACAGTAGTCAGCCCCAGCATTTT. Translating gives CASSFWDSSQPQHF.

J is TRBJ2-1 and V is TRBV7-2, with unresolved D. Per germline, CDR1 SGHTA and CDR2 FQGNSA. CDR3 length equals 11 residues. Deletions cut 2 bases from V and 12 bases from J, with 8 bases between. CDR3 sequence reads: CASSLQVAQFF. The CDR3 coding sequence is TGTGCCAGCAGCTTACAGGTTGCGCAGTTCTTC. Complete variable domain (other parts from reference TRBV7-2 and TRBJ2-1): GAGVSQSPSNKVTEKGKDVELRCDPISGHTALYWYRQSLGQGLEFLIYFQGNSAPDKSGLPSDRFSAERTGGSVSTLTIQRTQQEDSAVYLCASSLQVAQFFGPGTRLTVL.

This chain links TRBV11-2 with TRBJ2-2; 8 nucleotides agree with TRBD1. V lost 5 bases, J lost 0 bases, and 5 bases stayed unmatched. This CDR3 has 16 residues. Germline V gene lookup returns CDR1 SGHAT and CDR2 FQNNGV. In DNA form, the CDR3 reads TGTGCCAGCAGCCAACAGACAGGGGCGAACACCGGGGAGCTGTTTTTT. Its translation is CASSQQTGANTGELFF.

As concerns this clone: Other DNA sequences in this specimen translate into the identical CDR3. This chain uses TRBV20-1 with TRBJ1-1, with TRBD1 matching 7 bases. V dropped 3 bases and J dropped 1; count of bases not matched to a gene: 2. The CDR3 has 13 amino acids. Germline V gene lookup returns CDR1 DFQATT and CDR2 SNEGSKA (reference sequence). The CDR3 loop is CSASRQGNTEAFF. The CDR3 DNA is TGCAGTGCTAGTAGACAGGGGAACACTGAAGCTTTCTTT.

This chain uses TRBV15 with TRBJ2-3; 7 positions match TRBD2. The CDR3 sequence is 16 residues long. The V and J ends lost 3 bases and 6 bases, in that order; junction bases with no gene match: 12. The V gene's germline CDR1 is LNHNV and CDR2 YYDKDF (reference sequence). Written as DNA, the CDR3 is TGTGCCACCAGCAGCACTCAGCGGGGACGTGGGGATACGCAGTATTTT. Its protein is CATSSTQRGRGDTQYF.

The chain uses TRBV10-3 and TRBJ1-6, with TRBD1 as a possible D gene (5 bases). Germline loops: CDR1 ENHRY, CDR2 SYGVKD. There are 15 residues in the CDR3. The V end lost 10 bases, the J end lost 0 bases, and 13 bases lay between the germline ends. The CDR3 region has the DNA TGTGCCAATCACGGGGGGGACTCCTATAATTCACCCCTCCACTTT. Encoded protein: CANHGGDSYNSPLHF.

The rearrangement uses TRBV7-9 and TRBJ1-3, with D possibly TRBD1 on 5 matching bases. This CDR3 is 18 amino acids long. Germline loops: CDR1 SEHNR, CDR2 FQNEAQ (reference sequence). Trimming took 5 bases from V and 0 from J, leaving 20 bases between them. The CDR3 is CASSPSLDSLRSGNTIYF. The CDR3 nucleotides read TGTGCCAGCAGCCCCAGTCTCGACAGTTTACGCTCTGGAAACACCATATATTTT.

The genes are TRBV4-1 and TRBJ2-5; 8 nucleotides line up with TRBD2. V lost 3 bases to trimming and J lost 5 bases; unmatched junction nucleotides: 11. CDR1 and CDR2 from the germline V gene are MGHRA and YSYEKL. This CDR3 is 16 amino acids long. The CDR3 coding sequence is TGCGCCAGCAGCCACCGGATTAGCGGGGACTGGGAGACCCAGTACTTC. Translated, it gives CASSHRISGDWETQYF.

V and J are TRBV27 and TRBJ2-3, with 7 positions matching TRBD1. Per germline, CDR1 MNHEY and CDR2 SMNVEV (reference sequence). The CDR3 is made up of 15 amino acids. With 0 bases clipped from V and 5 bases from J, the junction kept 5 bases outside the gene matches. DNA for the CDR3: TGTGCCAGCAGTTTATCGGGACAGTCCGGAGATACGCAGTATTTT. Encoded protein: CASSLSGQSGDTQYF.

This clone was detected only a few times. V usage is TRBV7-3 and J usage is TRBJ1-1, with D perhaps matching TRBD1 (6 bases). CDR3 length: 14 residues. Germline assignment: CDR1 SGHTA and CDR2 FQGTGA. Trimming stripped 4 bases from V and 6 bases from J, with 15 bases between. The CDR3 reads CASSSGARAAEAFF. DNA for the CDR3: TGTGCCAGCAGCTCAGGGGCCAGGGCTGCTGAAGCTTTCTTT.

The rearrangement joins TRBV28 to TRBJ1-2; 7 bases match TRBD1. Germline CDR1 and CDR2: MDHEN and SYDVKM. This CDR3 contains 12 residues. The ends lost 10 bases at V and 3 bases at J; junction bases unmatched: 5. CDR3: CATRQGYYGYTF. The CDR3 bases are TGTGCCACAAGACAGGGCTACTATGGCTACACCTTC.